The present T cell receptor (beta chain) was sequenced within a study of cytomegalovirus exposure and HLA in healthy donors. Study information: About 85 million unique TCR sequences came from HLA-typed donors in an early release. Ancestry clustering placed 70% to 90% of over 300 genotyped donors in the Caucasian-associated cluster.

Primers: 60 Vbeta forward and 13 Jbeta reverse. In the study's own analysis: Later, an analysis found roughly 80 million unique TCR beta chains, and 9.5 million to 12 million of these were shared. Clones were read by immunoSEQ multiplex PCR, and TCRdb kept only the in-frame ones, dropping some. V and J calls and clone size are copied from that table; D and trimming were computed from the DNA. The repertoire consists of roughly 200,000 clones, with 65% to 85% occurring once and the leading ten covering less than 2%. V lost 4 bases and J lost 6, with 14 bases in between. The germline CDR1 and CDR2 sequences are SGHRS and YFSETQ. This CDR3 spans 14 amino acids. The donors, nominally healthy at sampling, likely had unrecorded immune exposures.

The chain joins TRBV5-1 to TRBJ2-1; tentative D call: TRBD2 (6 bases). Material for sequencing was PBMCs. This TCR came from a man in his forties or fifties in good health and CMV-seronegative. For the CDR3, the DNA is TGCGCCAGCAGCGACCCCGGGACTTCCAATGAGCAGTTCTTC. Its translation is CASSDPGTSNEQFF. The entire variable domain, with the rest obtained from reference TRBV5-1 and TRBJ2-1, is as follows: KAGVTQTPRYLIKTRGQQVTLSCSPISGHRSVSWYQQTPGQGLQFLFEYFSETQRNKGNFPGRFSGRQFSNSRSEMNVSTLELGDSALYLCASSDPGTSNEQFFGPGTRLTVL.